Here is one T cell receptor beta chain with its context. The entry originates in a study of blood T cell repertoires in COVID-19. Here immunoSEQ multiplex PCR was the method, and the copy in TCRdb shows in-frame clones only, minus some. The data show about 130,000 clones, about four fifths seen once. Trimming cost V 5 bases and J 2 bases; bases outside gene matches: 8. This CDR3 is 17 amino acids long. The germline V gene encodes CDR1 ENHRY and CDR2 SYGVKD. This clonotype was sampled from a man younger than 45 with COVID-19, enrolled during active disease. The sequenced sample consisted of peripheral blood. This chain links TRBV10-3 with TRBJ2-2, with 10 bases identical to TRBD1. The CDR3 spells CAISRWGTGDNTGELFF. The DNA for the CDR3 is TGTGCCATCAGTCGCTGGGGGACAGGGGATAACACCGGGGAGCTGTTTTTT.